This T cell receptor (beta chain) originates from a study of OX40 agonist ivuxolimab in advanced cancers. In the study overall: Ivuxolimab doses were 0.01, 0.1, 0.3, 1.5, 3 or 10 mg/kg every 2 weeks. More than 35% of patients had received prior checkpoint inhibitor therapy.

Here immunoSEQ multiplex PCR was the method, and the copy in TCRdb shows in-frame clones only, minus some. The sample yields roughly 100,000 clones, about four fifths seen once. The sample holds one count of this clone. The CDR3 runs to 11 residues. In germline, CDR1 is DFQATT, CDR2 SNEGSKA (reference sequence). V lost 7 bases and J 1 base, leaving 7 bases between the germline ends. The material sequenced was CD4+ or CD8+ T cells sorted from blood, taken in a trial of the OX40 agonist ivuxolimab. The V call is TRBV20-1, the J call TRBJ1-1; the D is unclear. The TCR was taken from an adult with an advanced solid tumor such as melanoma, head and neck, liver or kidney cancer. CDR3: CSGEENTEAFF. The CDR3 region has the DNA TGCAGTGGGGAGGAGAACACTGAAGCTTTCTTT.